This TCR beta chain is from a study of CD8+CD57+ T cells in acquired aplastic anemia (dated 2018 in TCRdb). The study in broad terms: A mean of approximately 3 ug of DNA, ranging from roughly 0.17 to 30 ug, was extracted from sorted CD4+ and CD8+ cells. CD8+CD57+ expansion was defined as frequency above the mean frequency observed in healthy subjects. What the study reported, not specific to this receptor: No significant difference in CD8+ Simpson's diversity was found between patients and healthy controls (P=0.060). Approximately 31 CD8+ CDR3 sequences were found in both patients and controls but appeared to be highly expressed in patients and within the immunodominant clones of the patients.

Profiling of TCR beta VDJ combinations and CDR3 sequences used genomic DNA as the template. An Illumina HiSeq 2000 was used for TCR repertoire sequencing. Concerning the study's data processing: Repertoires were assessed using TRBV/TRBJ rearrangement plots, CDR3 size and DJ length profiles, and Simpson's diversity index. The most abundant DNA sequence in the deep sequencing data was taken as the immunodominant clone. CDR3 amino acid sequences were checked for sharing across subjects and were also compared against the VDJdb database and published repertoires. Starting from the raw public reads, TCRdb applied fastp trimming at Q25, assembled clones with MiXCR and retained in-frame beta chains. Records with the same CDR3 protein are collapsed into one entry carrying the most frequent genes and DNA. Here the V and J calls rest on TCRdb's processing, not on the authors' analysis. The sample table shows some 200,000 distinct CDR3 sequences, and almost 50% are seen once. Clones ranked in the top ten supply less than 20% of the sample.

CDR1 LNHNV and CDR2 YYDKDF were looked up in the germline V gene (reference sequence). V is pruned by 5 bases and J by 3 bases, leaving 6 bases of the junction without a gene match. CDR3 length: 15 amino acids, cysteine to phenylalanine. Of all the DNA, just the CDR3 is kept, 45 bases in frame from base 1. Expansion of CD8+CD57+ cells had been shown by flow cytometry in the patients chosen for sequencing. Every patient had a diagnosis of severe acquired aplastic anemia based on International Study of Aplastic Anemia and Agranulocytosis and Camitta criteria. At the time blood was sampled, none of the patients had received any therapy. In the study, sorted CD4+ and CD8+ blood T cells from patients with severe aplastic anemia and from healthy subjects underwent deep sequencing of TCR repertoires. Patients were enrolled in the USA under clinicaltrials.gov protocols 00001620, 01623167, 00001397, 00071045, 00081523 and 00961064. Ficoll-Paque density gradient centrifugation was used to isolate peripheral blood mononuclear cells. Before DNA extraction, CD4+ and CD8+ T cells were sorted by FACS or by magnetic beads.

A remark on this clonotype: The antigen it binds to is not known. Base qualities are not provided; no much larger clone lies one nucleotide away.

Sequenced material: sorted CD4+, CD8+, or CD8+CD57+ T cells (not recorded which) from PBMCs. This clonotype was sampled from a human donor with aplastic anemia. The rearranged segments are TRBV15 and TRBJ2-3, with TRBD1 identical over 9 junction bases. Here is the DNA: TGTGCCACCAGCTCCGGACAGGGGAAGACAGATACGCAGTATTTT. It is translated as CATSSGQGKTDTQYF.